The clone carrying this T cell receptor (beta chain) was counted at least ten times. V shed 8 bases and J shed 4 bases, with 6 bases lying between them. CDR1 is MDHEN, CDR2 SYDVKM, per germline. This CDR3 has 11 residues. The data belong to a study of human T cells and chemical hapten exposure. This sample's time point: patch test 3, about 24 weeks after DPC sensitization. As for treatment: therapeutic diphenylcyclopropenone sensitization with weekly scalp DPC. Donors, patients with alopecia ranging from 18 to 70 years old and judged suitable for DPC, provided samples. One entry per CDR3 protein, called by TCRdb with MiXCR from the RACE reads. In the table there are tens of thousands of distinct CDR3 sequences, more than 10% of which are singletons.

The rearrangement uses TRBV28 and TRBJ1-5; no reliable D call. This receptor was identified in a woman in her forties or fifties with alopecia areata. Some clones in this sample may be carry-over from other donors' samples. This sample comprised whole blood, obtained in connection with sensitization to the hapten diphenylcyclopropenone (DPC). CDR3 bases: TGTGCCAGCGGCCGGAATCAGCCCCAGCATTTT. Its translation is CASGRNQPQHF. The full variable domain, in which reference TRBV28 and TRBJ1-5 provide the parts outside the CDR3, is DVKVTQSSRYLVKRTGEKVFLECVQDMDHENMFWYRQDPGLGLRLIYFSYDVKMKEKGDIPEGYSVSREKKERFSLILESASTNQTSMYLCASGRNQPQHFGDGTRLSIL.